This T cell receptor (beta chain) stems from a study of blood T cell repertoires in COVID-19. Study as a whole: Material from acute and convalescent COVID-19 was sourced from the United States, Italy and Spain.

Data came from immunoSEQ multiplex PCR; TCRdb stores just in-frame clones and leaves some out. The profile shows under 350,000 clones, around nine tenths of them singletons. The study drew participants aged about 18 to 89 years from 24 US areas. Germline V CDR1 and CDR2: SGHTA, FQGNSA. The CDR3 is 15 amino acids. Trimming left V 1 base short and J 5 bases short, with 12 bases between. The TCR sequence derives from a man aged 55 to 69 who had recovered from COVID-19. Sequencing input: PBMCs or T cells enriched from blood (not recorded which). This chain uses TRBV7-2 with TRBJ1-5, with D possibly TRBD1 on 5 matching bases. The CDR3 here is CASSLVGVGDQPQHF. The CDR3 coding sequence is TGTGCCAGCAGCTTAGTAGGGGTTGGAGATCAGCCCCAGCATTTT.